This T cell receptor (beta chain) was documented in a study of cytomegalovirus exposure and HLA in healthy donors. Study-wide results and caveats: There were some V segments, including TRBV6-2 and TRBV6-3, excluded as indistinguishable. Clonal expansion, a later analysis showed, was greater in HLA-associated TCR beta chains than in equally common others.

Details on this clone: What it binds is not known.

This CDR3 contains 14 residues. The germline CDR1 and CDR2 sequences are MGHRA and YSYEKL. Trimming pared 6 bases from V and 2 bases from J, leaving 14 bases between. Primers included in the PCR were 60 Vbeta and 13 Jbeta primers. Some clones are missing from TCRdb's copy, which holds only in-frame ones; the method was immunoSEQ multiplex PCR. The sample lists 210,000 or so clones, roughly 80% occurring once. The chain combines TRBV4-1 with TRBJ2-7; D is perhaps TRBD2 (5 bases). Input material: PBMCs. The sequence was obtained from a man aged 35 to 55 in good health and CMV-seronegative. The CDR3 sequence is CASSHGKNPYEQYF. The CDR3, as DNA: TGCGCCAGCAGTCACGGGAAAAACCCCTACGAGCAGTACTTC.